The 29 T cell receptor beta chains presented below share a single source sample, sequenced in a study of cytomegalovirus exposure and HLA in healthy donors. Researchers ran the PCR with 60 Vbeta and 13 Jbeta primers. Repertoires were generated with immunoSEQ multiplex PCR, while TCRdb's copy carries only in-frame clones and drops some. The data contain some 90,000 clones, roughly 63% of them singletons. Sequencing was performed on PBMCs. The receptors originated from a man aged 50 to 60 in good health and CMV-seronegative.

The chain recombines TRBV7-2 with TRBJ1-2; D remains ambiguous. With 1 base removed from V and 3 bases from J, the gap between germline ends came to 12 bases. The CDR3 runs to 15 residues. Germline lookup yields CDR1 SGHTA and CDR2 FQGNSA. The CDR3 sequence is CASSLVRGGYYGYTF. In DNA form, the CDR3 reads TGTGCCAGCAGCTTAGTCCGGGGAGGGTACTATGGCTACACCTTC.

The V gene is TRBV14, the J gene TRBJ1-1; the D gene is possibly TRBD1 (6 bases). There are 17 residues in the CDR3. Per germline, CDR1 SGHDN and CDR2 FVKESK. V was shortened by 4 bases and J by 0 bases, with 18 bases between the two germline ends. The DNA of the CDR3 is TGTGCCAGCAGCCCGGCAATCGGGGGGCGCATGAACACTGAAGCTTTCTTT. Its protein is CASSPAIGGRMNTEAFF.

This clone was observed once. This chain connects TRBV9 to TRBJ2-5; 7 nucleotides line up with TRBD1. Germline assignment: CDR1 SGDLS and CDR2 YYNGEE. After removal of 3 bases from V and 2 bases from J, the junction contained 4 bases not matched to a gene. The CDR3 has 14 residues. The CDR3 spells CASSATRGQETQYF. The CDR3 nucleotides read TGTGCCAGCAGCGCGACCAGGGGGCAAGAGACCCAGTACTTC.

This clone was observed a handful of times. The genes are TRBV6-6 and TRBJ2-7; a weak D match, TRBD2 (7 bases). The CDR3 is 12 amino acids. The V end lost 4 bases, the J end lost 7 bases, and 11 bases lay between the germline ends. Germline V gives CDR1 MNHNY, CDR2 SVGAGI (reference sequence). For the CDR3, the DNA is TGTGCCAGCAGTTTACAGGGAGGGGAGCAGTACTTC. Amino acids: CASSLQGGEQYF.

CDR3 sequence reads: CASCLTGILSGNTIYF. DNA of the CDR3: TGCGCCAGCTGCCTGACAGGGATATTGTCTGGAAACACCATATATTTT. The rearrangement uses TRBV5-1 and TRBJ1-3; 7 nucleotides line up with TRBD1. The length of the CDR3 is 16 residues. Germline CDR1 SGHRS, CDR2 YFSETQ. V lost 7 bases to trimming and J lost 1 base; unmatched junction nucleotides: 11.

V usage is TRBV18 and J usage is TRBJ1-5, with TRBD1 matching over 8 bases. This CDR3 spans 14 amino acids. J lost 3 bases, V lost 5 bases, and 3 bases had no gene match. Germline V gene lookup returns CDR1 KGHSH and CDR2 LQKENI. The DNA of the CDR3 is TGTGCCAGCTCAGGACAGGGTTCCAATCAGCCCCAGCATTTT. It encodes CASSGQGSNQPQHF.

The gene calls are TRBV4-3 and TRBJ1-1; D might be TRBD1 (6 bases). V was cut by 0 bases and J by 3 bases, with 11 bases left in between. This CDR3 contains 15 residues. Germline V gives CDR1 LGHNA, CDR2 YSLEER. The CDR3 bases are TGCGCCAGCAGCCAAGAGGGCAGGGGAGACACTGAAGCTTTCTTT. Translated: CASSQEGRGDTEAFF.

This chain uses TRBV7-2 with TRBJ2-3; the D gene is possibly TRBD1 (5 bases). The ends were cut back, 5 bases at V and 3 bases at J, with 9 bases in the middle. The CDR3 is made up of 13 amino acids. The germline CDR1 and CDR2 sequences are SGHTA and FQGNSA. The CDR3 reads CASSPRQTDTQYF. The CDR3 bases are TGTGCCAGCAGCCCCCGACAGACAGATACGCAGTATTTT.

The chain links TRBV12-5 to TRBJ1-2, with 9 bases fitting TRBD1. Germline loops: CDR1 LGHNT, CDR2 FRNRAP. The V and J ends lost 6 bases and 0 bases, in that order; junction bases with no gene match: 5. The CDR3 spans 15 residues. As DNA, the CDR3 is TGTGCTAGTGGCCCCGGGACAGGGTCTAACTATGGCTACACCTTC. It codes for CASGPGTGSNYGYTF.

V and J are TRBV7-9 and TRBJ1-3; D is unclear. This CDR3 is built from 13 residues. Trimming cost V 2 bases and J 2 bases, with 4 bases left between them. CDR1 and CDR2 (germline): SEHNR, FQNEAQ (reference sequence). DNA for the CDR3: TGTGCCAGCAGCTTACAGGCTGGAAACACCATATATTTT. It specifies CASSLQAGNTIYF. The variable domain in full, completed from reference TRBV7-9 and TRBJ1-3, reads DTGVSQNPRHKITKRGQNVTFRCDPISEHNRLYWYRQTLGQGPEFLTYFQNEAQLEKSRLLSDRFSAERPKGSFSTLEIQRTEQGDSAMYLCASSLQAGNTIYFGEGSWLTVV.

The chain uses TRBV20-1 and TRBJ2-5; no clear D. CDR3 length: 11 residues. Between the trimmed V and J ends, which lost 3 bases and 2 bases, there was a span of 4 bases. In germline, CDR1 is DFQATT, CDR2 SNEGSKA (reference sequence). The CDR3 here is CSASQQETQYF. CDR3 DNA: TGCAGTGCTAGCCAGCAAGAGACCCAGTACTTC.

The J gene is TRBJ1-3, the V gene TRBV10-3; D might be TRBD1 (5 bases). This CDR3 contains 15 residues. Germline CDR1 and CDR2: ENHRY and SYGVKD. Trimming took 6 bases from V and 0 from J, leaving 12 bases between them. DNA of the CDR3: TGTGCCATCAGGGGAGGGGCCTACTCTGGAAACACCATATATTTT. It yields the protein CAIRGGAYSGNTIYF.

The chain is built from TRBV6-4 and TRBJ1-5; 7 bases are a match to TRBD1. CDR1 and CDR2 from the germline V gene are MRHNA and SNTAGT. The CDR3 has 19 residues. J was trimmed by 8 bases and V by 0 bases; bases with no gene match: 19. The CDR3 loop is CASSDSCRGRSPGREPQHF. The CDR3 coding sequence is TGTGCCAGCAGTGACTCTTGCAGGGGGAGAAGCCCCGGGCGGGAGCCCCAGCATTTT.

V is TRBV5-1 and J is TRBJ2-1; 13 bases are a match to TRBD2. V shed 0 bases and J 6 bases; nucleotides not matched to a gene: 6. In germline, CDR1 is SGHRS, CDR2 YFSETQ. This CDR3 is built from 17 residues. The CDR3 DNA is TGCGCCAGCAGCTTGGCACTAGCGGGAGGGCCAGGCAATGAGCAGTTCTTC. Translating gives CASSLALAGGPGNEQFF.

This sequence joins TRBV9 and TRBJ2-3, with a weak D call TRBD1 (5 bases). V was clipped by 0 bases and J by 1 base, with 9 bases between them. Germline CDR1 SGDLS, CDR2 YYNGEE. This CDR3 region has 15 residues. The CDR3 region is CASSVGPGRTDTQYF. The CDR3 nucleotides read TGTGCCAGCAGCGTAGGGCCAGGGCGCACAGATACGCAGTATTTT.

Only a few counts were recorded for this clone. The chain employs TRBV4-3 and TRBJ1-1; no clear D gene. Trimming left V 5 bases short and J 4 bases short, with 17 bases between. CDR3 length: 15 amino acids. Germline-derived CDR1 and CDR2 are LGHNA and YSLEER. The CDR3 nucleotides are TGCGCCAGCAGCTGGCGGGTCACCGGGCTCACTGAAGCTTTCTTT. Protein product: CASSWRVTGLTEAFF.

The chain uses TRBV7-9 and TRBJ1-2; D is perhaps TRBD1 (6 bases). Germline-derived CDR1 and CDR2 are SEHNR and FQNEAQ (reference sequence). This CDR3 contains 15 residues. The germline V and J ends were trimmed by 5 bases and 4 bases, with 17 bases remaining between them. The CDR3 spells CASSAKEQGFYGYTF. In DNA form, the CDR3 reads TGTGCCAGCAGCGCTAAGGAACAGGGCTTCTATGGCTACACCTTC.

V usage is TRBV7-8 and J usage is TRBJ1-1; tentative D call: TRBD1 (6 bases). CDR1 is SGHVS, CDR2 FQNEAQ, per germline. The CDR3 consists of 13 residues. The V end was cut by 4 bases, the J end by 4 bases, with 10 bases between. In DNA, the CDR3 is TGTGCCAGCAGCTATTCAGGGGTCACTGAAGCTTTCTTT. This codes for CASSYSGVTEAFF. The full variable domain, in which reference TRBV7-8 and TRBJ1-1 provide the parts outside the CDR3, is GAGVSQSPRYKVAKRGQDVALRCDPISGHVSLFWYQQALGQGPEFLTYFQNEAQLDKSGLPSDRFFAERPEGSVSTLKIQRTQQEDSAVYLCASSYSGVTEAFFGQGTRLTVV.

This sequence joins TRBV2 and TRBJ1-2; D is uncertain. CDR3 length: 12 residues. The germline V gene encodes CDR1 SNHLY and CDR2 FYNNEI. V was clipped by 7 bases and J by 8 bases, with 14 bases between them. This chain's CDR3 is CASTTGSDGYTF. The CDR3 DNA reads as TGTGCCAGCACGACCGGGTCTGACGGCTACACCTTC.

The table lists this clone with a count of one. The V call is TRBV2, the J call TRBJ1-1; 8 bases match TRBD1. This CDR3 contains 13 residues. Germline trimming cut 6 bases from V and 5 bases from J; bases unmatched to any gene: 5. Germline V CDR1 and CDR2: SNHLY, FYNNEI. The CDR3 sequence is CASRATGGTEAFF. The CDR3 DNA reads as TGTGCCAGCAGAGCCACAGGGGGAACTGAAGCTTTCTTT. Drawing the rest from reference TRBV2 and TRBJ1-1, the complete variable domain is EPEVTQTPSHQVTQMGQEVILRCVPISNHLYFYWYRQILGQKVEFLVSFYNNEISEKSEIFDDQFSVERPDGSNFTLKIRSTKLEDSAMYFCASRATGGTEAFFGQGTRLTVV.

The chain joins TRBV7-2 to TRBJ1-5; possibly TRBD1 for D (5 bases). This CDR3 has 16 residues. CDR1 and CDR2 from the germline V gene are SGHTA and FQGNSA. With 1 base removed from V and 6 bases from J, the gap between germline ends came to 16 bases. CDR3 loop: CASSLVQGLGTQPQHF. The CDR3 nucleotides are TGTGCCAGCAGCTTAGTGCAGGGTTTAGGAACTCAGCCCCAGCATTTT.

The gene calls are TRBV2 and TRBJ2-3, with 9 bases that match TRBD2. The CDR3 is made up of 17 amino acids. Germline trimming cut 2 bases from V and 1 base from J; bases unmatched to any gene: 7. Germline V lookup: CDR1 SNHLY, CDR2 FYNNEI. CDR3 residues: CASSETLAGRGTDTQYF. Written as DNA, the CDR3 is TGTGCCAGCAGTGAAACCCTAGCGGGAAGGGGCACAGATACGCAGTATTTT. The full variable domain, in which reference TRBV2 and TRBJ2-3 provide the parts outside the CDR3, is EPEVTQTPSHQVTQMGQEVILRCVPISNHLYFYWYRQILGQKVEFLVSFYNNEISEKSEIFDDQFSVERPDGSNFTLKIRSTKLEDSAMYFCASSETLAGRGTDTQYFGPGTRLTVL.

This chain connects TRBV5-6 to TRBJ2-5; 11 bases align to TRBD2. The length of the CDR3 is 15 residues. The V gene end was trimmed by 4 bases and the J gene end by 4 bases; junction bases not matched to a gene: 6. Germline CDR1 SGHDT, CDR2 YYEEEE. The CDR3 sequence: CASSPGTSGPETQYF. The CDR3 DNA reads TGTGCCAGCAGCCCCGGGACTAGCGGTCCAGAGACCCAGTACTTC.

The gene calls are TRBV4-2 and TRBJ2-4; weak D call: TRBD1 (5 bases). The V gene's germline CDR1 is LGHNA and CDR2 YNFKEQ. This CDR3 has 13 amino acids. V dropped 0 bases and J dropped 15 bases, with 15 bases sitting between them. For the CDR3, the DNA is TGTGCCAGCAGCCAAGAAGGGGAATCAGTGGGGTACTTC. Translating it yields CASSQEGESVGYF.

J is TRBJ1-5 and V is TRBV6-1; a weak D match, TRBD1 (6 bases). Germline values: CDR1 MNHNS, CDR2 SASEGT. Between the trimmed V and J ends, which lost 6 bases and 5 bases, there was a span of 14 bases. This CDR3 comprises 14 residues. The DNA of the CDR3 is TGTGCCAGCAGGTGGGGGCAGGGAGATCAGCCCCAGCATTTT. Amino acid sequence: CASRWGQGDQPQHF.

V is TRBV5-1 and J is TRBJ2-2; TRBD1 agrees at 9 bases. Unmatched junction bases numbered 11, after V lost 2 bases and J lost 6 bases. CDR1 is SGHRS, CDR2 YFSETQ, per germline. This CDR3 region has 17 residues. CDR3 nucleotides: TGCGCCAGCAGCTTTCCATTCGGACAGGGGAATGCCGGGGAGCTGTTTTTT. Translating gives CASSFPFGQGNAGELFF.

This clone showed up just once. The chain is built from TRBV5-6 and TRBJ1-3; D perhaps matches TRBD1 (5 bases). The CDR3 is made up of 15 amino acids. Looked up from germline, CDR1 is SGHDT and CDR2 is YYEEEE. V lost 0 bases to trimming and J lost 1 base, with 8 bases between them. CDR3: CASSLGQRSGNTIYF. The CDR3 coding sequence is TGTGCCAGCAGCTTGGGACAGCGATCTGGAAACACCATATATTTT. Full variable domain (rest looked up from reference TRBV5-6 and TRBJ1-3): DAGVTQSPTHLIKTRGQQVTLRCSPKSGHDTVSWYQQALGQGPQFIFQYYEEEERQRGNFPDRFSGHQFPNYSSELNVNALLLGDSALYLCASSLGQRSGNTIYFGEGSWLTVV.

The CDR3, as DNA: TGTGCCAGCAGTTTCGTTGCAGGCACAGATACGCAGTATTTT. This gives the protein CASSFVAGTDTQYF. The rearrangement joins TRBV28 to TRBJ2-3; D uncertain. This CDR3 has 14 residues. Germline CDR1 and CDR2: MDHEN and SYDVKM. V was clipped by 3 bases and J by 1 base, with 8 bases between them. Full variable domain (outside the CDR3, taken from reference TRBV28 and TRBJ2-3): DVKVTQSSRYLVKRTGEKVFLECVQDMDHENMFWYRQDPGLGLRLIYFSYDVKMKEKGDIPEGYSVSREKKERFSLILESASTNQTSMYLCASSFVAGTDTQYFGPGTRLTVL.

Here the CDR3 reads CASSTQQGTEAFF. DNA for the CDR3: TGTGCCAGCAGCACACAACAGGGCACTGAAGCTTTCTTT. This rearrangement joins TRBV7-6 to TRBJ1-1, with a possible D match to TRBD1 (6 bases). Looked up from germline, CDR1 is SGHVS and CDR2 is FNYEAQ. The CDR3 runs 13 residues. Between the trimmed V and J ends, which lost 5 bases and 4 bases, there was a span of 11 bases.